Below are 14 T cell receptor beta chains sequenced from a single sample in a study of shared clonotypes between healthy human individuals. Libraries were prepared by immunoSEQ multiplex PCR; TCRdb keeps only in-frame clonotypes and omits some of them. The sample lists 450,000 to 700,000 clones, less than 97% occurring once. CD45RO-negative CD8 cells positively selected for CCR7 made up the naive population, which excluded terminally differentiated effector memory CD45RA+ cells. The sequenced sample was naive CD8+ T cells sorted from blood. Receptors were obtained from a woman in her 30s in good health.

This sequence joins TRBV2 and TRBJ1-1, with a tentative D call TRBD1 (6 bases). Trimming pared 0 bases from V and 9 bases from J, leaving 26 bases between. The CDR3 has 18 residues. Germline values: CDR1 SNHLY, CDR2 FYNNEI. CDR3 region: CASSEAAPTQWGQGKAFF. The CDR3 DNA follows: TGTGCCAGCAGTGAAGCTGCCCCAACCCAATGGGGGCAAGGTAAAGCTTTCTTT.

This sequence joins TRBV10-1 and TRBJ2-7, with D unresolved. This CDR3 has 14 residues. Per germline, CDR1 WNHNN and CDR2 SYGVQD (reference sequence). V shed 0 bases and J shed 0 bases, with 6 bases lying between them. In DNA, the CDR3 is TGCGCCAGCAGTGAGTCTACAGCCTCCTACGAGCAGTACTTC. Translating it yields CASSESTASYEQYF.

The rearrangement links TRBV10-3 to TRBJ1-5; the D gene is possibly TRBD1 (5 bases). Per the germline V gene, CDR1 is ENHRY and CDR2 is SYGVKD. The CDR3 extends over 16 amino acids. Between the trimmed V and J ends, which lost 0 bases and 6 bases, there was a span of 15 bases. The CDR3 spells CAISESPEGLSQPQHF. In nucleotides, the CDR3 is TGTGCCATCAGTGAGTCTCCGGAGGGGCTAAGTCAGCCCCAGCATTTT.

This clone was counted once. V gene TRBV4-1 combines with J gene TRBJ2-1, with D possibly matching TRBD1 (6 bases). Germline loops: CDR1 MGHRA, CDR2 YSYEKL. V gave up 1 base and J gave up 3 bases, with 10 bases separating them. The CDR3 extends over 15 amino acids. The DNA for the CDR3 is TGCGCCAGCAGCCAAGCCGAAGGGGGCTACAATGAGCAGTTCTTC. As protein: CASSQAEGGYNEQFF.

The chain joins TRBV10-3 to TRBJ2-7; 10 positions match TRBD2. Germline V gene lookup returns CDR1 ENHRY and CDR2 SYGVKD. This CDR3 comprises 14 residues. V lost 4 bases, J lost 4 bases, and 4 bases stayed unmatched. This CDR3 reads CAISAKGLAYEQYF. The DNA of the CDR3 is TGTGCCATCAGTGCAAAGGGACTAGCGTACGAGCAGTACTTC.

The rearrangement links TRBV7-3 to TRBJ2-1; TRBD2 is a possible D gene (6 bases). V was clipped by 5 bases and J by 9 bases, with 17 bases between them. The V gene's germline CDR1 is SGHTA and CDR2 FQGTGA. The CDR3 is made up of 14 amino acids. The CDR3 sequence: CASSLDGSSSEQFF. The CDR3 bases are TGTGCCAGCAGCCTGGACGGGAGTTCCAGTGAGCAGTTCTTC.

This chain uses TRBV28 with TRBJ1-1, with no clear D. Germline V gene data show CDR1 as MDHEN and CDR2 as SYDVKM. Trimming removed 4 bases at V and 0 bases at J, with 6 bases between. The CDR3 loop spans 13 amino acids. The CDR3 DNA follows: TGTGCCAGCAGTTCCATCTTGAACACTGAAGCTTTCTTT. This codes for CASSSILNTEAFF.

The CDR3 nucleotides read TGCGCCAGCAGCTTGGCCCTAGCGGGGTCCTACGAGCAGTACTTC. Translating gives CASSLALAGSYEQYF. The chain employs TRBV5-1 and TRBJ2-7, with 9 bases matching TRBD2. V lost 0 bases to trimming and J lost 1 base; unmatched junction nucleotides: 2. Per the germline V gene, CDR1 is SGHRS and CDR2 is YFSETQ. CDR3 size: 15 residues. Full variable domain (rest looked up from reference TRBV5-1 and TRBJ2-7): KAGVTQTPRYLIKTRGQQVTLSCSPISGHRSVSWYQQTPGQGLQFLFEYFSETQRNKGNFPGRFSGRQFSNSRSEMNVSTLELGDSALYLCASSLALAGSYEQYFGPGTRLTVT.

This clone came up a few times. Other DNA sequences in this specimen translate into the identical CDR3. This chain joins TRBV5-1 and TRBJ2-7, with 10 bases lining up with TRBD2. The CDR3 totals 15 residues. Losses at the gene ends were 0 bases for V and 1 base for J; bases not matched to a gene: 1. Germline assignment: CDR1 SGHRS and CDR2 YFSETQ. Here the CDR3 reads CASSLGAGGSYEQYF. The DNA for the CDR3 is TGCGCCAGCAGCTTGGGAGCGGGAGGGTCCTACGAGCAGTACTTC.

The chain employs TRBV4-1 and TRBJ2-3; TRBD2 matches at 11 bases. V gave up 2 bases and J gave up 2 bases; unmatched junction bases: 3. The CDR3 is 16 residues long. The germline CDR1 and CDR2 sequences are MGHRA and YSYEKL. CDR3 protein: CASSQLAGGITDTQYF. CDR3 nucleotides: TGCGCCAGCAGCCAACTAGCGGGAGGAATCACAGATACGCAGTATTTT.

This clone was seen just once. V and J are TRBV5-1 and TRBJ2-7, with D maybe TRBD2 (6 bases). Germline V CDR1 and CDR2: SGHRS, YFSETQ. Trimming shortened V by 0 bases and J by 5 bases, and 15 bases separated the two germline ends. The CDR3 is 15 amino acids. The CDR3 loop reads CASSLELSGVHEQYF. The CDR3 coding sequence is TGCGCCAGCAGCTTGGAGCTATCGGGAGTGCACGAGCAGTACTTC.

The chain employs TRBV6-5 and TRBJ2-5, with 7 bases matching TRBD2. The last part of the DNA fits TRBJ2-7 better; the J call may be wrong. Looked up from germline, CDR1 is MNHEY and CDR2 is SVGAGI. CDR3 length: 14 residues. In DNA, the CDR3 is TGTGCCAGCAGTTACGGCGGGAGCAAGGACGAGCAGTACTTC. It yields the protein CASSYGGSKDEQYF.

The gene calls are TRBV10-2 and TRBJ2-7; TRBD1 aligns across 9 bases. The CDR3 contains 13 residues. Trimming cost V 10 bases and J 0 bases; bases outside gene matches: 4. Germline V lookup: CDR1 WSHSY, CDR2 SAAADI. The CDR3, as DNA: TGCGCCACTTCGACAGGGGGCTCCTACGAGCAGTACTTC. Amino acid sequence: CATSTGGSYEQYF.

This clone was seen just once. The V gene is TRBV9, the J gene TRBJ2-2; D is ambiguous. There are 14 residues in the CDR3. Trimming took off 1 base at V and 5 bases at J, with 9 bases between the two ends. Germline CDR1 reads SGDLS; CDR2 reads YYNGEE. The CDR3 here is CASSVFSDTGELFF. CDR3 DNA sequence: TGTGCCAGCAGCGTATTCAGTGATACCGGGGAGCTGTTTTTT.